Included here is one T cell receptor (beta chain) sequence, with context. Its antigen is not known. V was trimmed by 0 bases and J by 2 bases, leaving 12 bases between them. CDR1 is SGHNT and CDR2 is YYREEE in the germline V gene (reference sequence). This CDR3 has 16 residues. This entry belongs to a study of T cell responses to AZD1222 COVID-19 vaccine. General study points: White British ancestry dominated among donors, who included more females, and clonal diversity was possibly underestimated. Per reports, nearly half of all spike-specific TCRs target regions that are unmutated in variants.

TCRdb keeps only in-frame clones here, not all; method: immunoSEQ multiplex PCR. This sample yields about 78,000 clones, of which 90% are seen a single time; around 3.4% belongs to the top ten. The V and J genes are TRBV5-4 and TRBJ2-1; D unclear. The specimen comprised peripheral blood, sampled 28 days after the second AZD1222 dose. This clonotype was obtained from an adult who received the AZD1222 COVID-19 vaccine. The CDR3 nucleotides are TGTGCCAGCAGCTTGGCCGGCTGGAGCGCCTACAATGAGCAGTTCTTC. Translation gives CASSLAGWSAYNEQFF.